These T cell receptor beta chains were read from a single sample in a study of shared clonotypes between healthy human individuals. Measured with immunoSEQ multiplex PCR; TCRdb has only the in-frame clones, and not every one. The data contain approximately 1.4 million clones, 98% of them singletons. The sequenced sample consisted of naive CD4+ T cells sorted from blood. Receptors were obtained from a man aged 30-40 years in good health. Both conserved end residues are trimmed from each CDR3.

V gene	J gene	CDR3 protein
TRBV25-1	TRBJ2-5	ASSALTGGKETQY
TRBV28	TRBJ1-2	ASFISGGTLYGYT
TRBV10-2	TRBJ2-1	ASSNILPNEQF
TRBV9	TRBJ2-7	ASSPAPRGDYEQY
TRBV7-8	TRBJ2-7	ASSLYRQGISYEQY
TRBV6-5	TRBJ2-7	ASTTSGGYEQY
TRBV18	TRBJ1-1	ASSPKGQLHTEAF
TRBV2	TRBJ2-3	ASSEDRVGTDTQY
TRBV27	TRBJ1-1	ASSVFNPGRTEAF
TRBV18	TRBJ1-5	ASSPDSYSNQPQH
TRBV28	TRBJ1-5	ASSEGTGKNQPQH
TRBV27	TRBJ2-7	ASSLDRAPLVYEQY
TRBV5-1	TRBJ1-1	ASSLQAGNTEAF
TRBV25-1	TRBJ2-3	ASSESDREADTQY
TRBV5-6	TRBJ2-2	ASRTRTITNTGELF
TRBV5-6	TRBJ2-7	ASTARTGKVYEQY
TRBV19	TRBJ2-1	ASSMTRGDEQF
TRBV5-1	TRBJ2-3	ASSPRQFTDTQY
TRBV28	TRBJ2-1	ATLRAGGGYNEQF
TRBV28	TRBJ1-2	ASSTSVTGTSPYGYT
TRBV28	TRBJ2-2	ASRIAGLDTGELF
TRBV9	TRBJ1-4	ASSVGQGDEKLF
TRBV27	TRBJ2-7	ASSLTGAPTYEQY
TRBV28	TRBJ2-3	ASSGTGTSGRGSTDTQY
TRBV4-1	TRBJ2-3	ASSQVGVSTDTQY
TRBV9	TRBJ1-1	ASSVASGGTEAF
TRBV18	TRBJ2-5	ASSPNQQETQY
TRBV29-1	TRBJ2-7	SVEDPGQGYEQY
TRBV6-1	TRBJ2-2	ASIMIGELF